These 25 T cell receptor beta chains share one sample of origin, sequenced in a study of CD8+CD57+ T cells in acquired aplastic anemia. The template for TCR beta VDJ and CDR3 sequence profiling was genomic DNA. A single record per CDR3 protein comes from TCRdb applying MiXCR to the reads. The data show 150,000 to 200,000 distinct CDR3 sequences, 55% to 80% seen once. Sequencing used sorted CD4+, CD8+, or CD8+CD57+ T cells (not recorded which) from PBMCs. The receptors derive from a human donor in good health.

This chain joins TRBV7-6 and TRBJ2-1; 10 positions match TRBD2. From germline, CDR1 is SGHVS and CDR2 FNYEAQ. After removal of 5 bases from V and 5 bases from J, the junction contained 6 bases not matched to a gene. There are 15 residues in the CDR3. CDR3 in amino acids: CASSDLAGDNNEQFF. The CDR3 nucleotides are TGTGCCAGCAGCGACCTAGCGGGAGACAACAATGAGCAGTTCTTC.

This chain links TRBV29-1 with TRBJ2-1; tentatively, D is TRBD2 (6 bases). Germline V gives CDR1 SQVTM, CDR2 ANQGSEA. The CDR3 has 11 residues. The V gene lost 4 bases and the J gene lost 12 bases, with 13 bases spanning the gap. The CDR3 reads CSVAPGLGQFF. Written as DNA, the CDR3 is TGCAGCGTTGCTCCGGGACTGGGGCAGTTCTTC.

To note about this clonotype: A read error may explain this, as a much larger clone is one base away. V gene TRBV30 combines with J gene TRBJ1-1, with unresolved D. The CDR3 spans 13 residues. The germline CDR1 and CDR2 sequences are GTSNPN and SVGIG (reference sequence). The V end lost 2 bases, the J end lost 0 bases, and 7 bases lay between the germline ends. The DNA for the CDR3 is TGTGCCTGGAGTTCCCCATTGAACACTGAAGCTTTCTTT. This codes for CAWSSPLNTEAFF.

This clonotype was counted many times. The chain joins TRBV4-3 to TRBJ1-2; D is uncertain. V was trimmed by 1 base and J by 4 bases, leaving 13 bases between them. There are 15 residues in the CDR3. Germline V gives CDR1 LGHNA, CDR2 YSLEER. The CDR3 coding sequence is TGCGCCAGCAGCCAAGTGGTCGGATCCAGCTATGGCTACACCTTC. It codes for CASSQVVGSSYGYTF.

The V gene is TRBV20-1, the J gene TRBJ2-5, with D possibly matching TRBD1 (8 bases). This CDR3 comprises 14 residues. Per the germline V gene, CDR1 is DFQATT and CDR2 is SNEGSKA (reference sequence). V was cut by 8 bases and J by 5 bases, with 21 bases left in between. CDR3 in amino acids: CSTTGGGKQETQYF. The DNA of the CDR3 is TGCAGTACAACAGGGGGGGGAAAACAGGAGACCCAGTACTTC.

V is TRBV2 and J is TRBJ2-1; 7 bases match TRBD1. The CDR3 contains 13 residues. V trimming: 7 bases; J trimming: 5 bases; junction bases outside the gene matches: 5. CDR1 is SNHLY and CDR2 is FYNNEI in the germline V gene. The CDR3 protein is CASTYQGDNEQFF. CDR3 nucleotides: TGTGCCAGCACCTATCAGGGGGACAATGAGCAGTTCTTC.

This rearrangement joins TRBV20-1 to TRBJ2-3; tentatively, D is TRBD2 (5 bases). The CDR3 sequence is 12 residues long. The V end lost 4 bases, the J end lost 4 bases, and 9 bases lay between the germline ends. The germline V gene has CDR1 DFQATT and CDR2 SNEGSKA (reference sequence). CDR3 in DNA: TGCAGTGCTATCGGGGTAGCAGATACGCAGTATTTT. Its translation is CSAIGVADTQYF.

The chain has TRBV11-3 and TRBJ2-5; possibly TRBD1 for D (7 bases). The V gene's germline CDR1 is SGHNT and CDR2 YENEEA. Trimming cost V 6 bases and J 5 bases, with 19 bases left between them. The length of the CDR3 is 15 residues. The CDR3 here is CASRRSGGQGETQYF. As DNA, the CDR3 is TGTGCCAGCAGAAGATCAGGGGGGCAGGGGGAGACCCAGTACTTC.

V and J are TRBV7-2 and TRBJ2-2; D is ambiguous. Germline loops: CDR1 SGHTA, CDR2 FQGNSA. This CDR3 region has 15 residues. Trimming took 2 bases from V and 2 from J, leaving 9 bases between them. Here the CDR3 reads CASSLWSGNTGELFF. As DNA, the CDR3 is TGTGCCAGCAGCTTATGGTCCGGCAACACCGGGGAGCTGTTTTTT. Filled out from reference TRBV7-2 and TRBJ2-2, the complete variable domain reads GAGVSQSPSNKVTEKGKDVELRCDPISGHTALYWYRQSLGQGLEFLIYFQGNSAPDKSGLPSDRFSAERTGGSVSTLTIQRTQQEDSAVYLCASSLWSGNTGELFFGEGSRLTVL.

Remarks on this clonotype: One end of the junction varies from germline; a read error may be responsible. V and J are TRBV7-9 and TRBJ2-7; D unresolved. In germline, CDR1 is SEHNR, CDR2 FQNEAQ (reference sequence). The CDR3 runs to 13 residues. CDR3 region: CASSLQSPYEQYF. CDR3 sequence (DNA): TGCGCCAGCAGCTTACAGTCCCCATACGAGCAGTACTTC.

V usage is TRBV25-1 and J usage is TRBJ1-4; D perhaps matches TRBD1 (5 bases). V lost 3 bases and J 7 bases, leaving 18 bases between the germline ends. Germline loops: CDR1 MGHDK, CDR2 SYGVNS. This CDR3 contains 16 residues. This CDR3 is CASSDSRGTLGEKLFF. CDR3 nucleotide sequence: TGTGCCAGCAGTGATTCACGAGGGACTCTAGGTGAAAAACTGTTTTTT.

This rearrangement joins TRBV9 to TRBJ1-6, with unresolved D. Trimming pared 0 bases from V and 7 bases from J, leaving 5 bases between. Germline-derived CDR1 and CDR2 are SGDLS and YYNGEE. The CDR3 loop spans 13 amino acids. The CDR3 DNA follows: TGTGCCAGCAGCGTAGAAACCAATTCACCCCTCCACTTT. Translating it yields CASSVETNSPLHF. Variable domain in full (rest from reference TRBV9 and TRBJ1-6): DSGVTQTPKHLITATGQRVTLRCSPRSGDLSVYWYQQSLDQGLQFLIQYYNGEERAKGNILERFSAQQFPDLHSELNLSSLELGDSALYFCASSVETNSPLHFGNGTRLTVT.

The chain couples TRBV12-3 or TRBV12-4 to TRBJ2-7; either TRBD1 or TRBD2 may supply D (6 bases each). The CDR3 runs to 14 residues. V was shortened by 10 bases and J by 5 bases, with 21 bases between the two germline ends. In DNA form, the CDR3 reads TGTGCCACCCGACTCCAGGGGCGGGACAACGAGCAGTACTTC. This sequence encodes CATRLQGRDNEQYF.

This clonotype was seen more than once but under ten times. The V call is TRBV19, the J call TRBJ1-1; possibly TRBD1 for D (6 bases). The germline V gene has CDR1 LNHDA and CDR2 SQIVND (reference sequence). Trimming removed 7 bases from V and 0 bases from J, with 18 bases in between. CDR3 size: 16 residues. The CDR3 sequence: CASNPGTPLMNTEAFF. The CDR3, as DNA: TGTGCCAGTAATCCCGGGACACCTCTCATGAACACTGAAGCTTTCTTT.

The chain couples TRBV9 to TRBJ2-7, with no clear D. The germline V and J ends were trimmed by 2 bases and 1 base, with 10 bases remaining between them. The CDR3 length is 14 residues. Germline CDR1 and CDR2: SGDLS and YYNGEE. CDR3 sequence reads: CASSVQELSYEQYF. The DNA of the CDR3 is TGTGCCAGCAGCGTCCAGGAGCTTTCCTACGAGCAGTACTTC.

The rearrangement links TRBV19 to TRBJ2-6, with 7 bases matching TRBD1. Germline CDR1 reads LNHDA; CDR2 reads SQIVND (reference sequence). CDR3 length: 17 residues. Trimming at V came to 7 bases and at J to 0 bases, leaving 9 bases not matched to a gene. In nucleotides, the CDR3 is TGTGCCAGTAAGACGACAGGGCCAAACTCTGGGGCCAACGTCCTGACTTTC. Translation gives CASKTTGPNSGANVLTF.

This clonotype appeared many times. One end of the junction is discordant with germline, which a read error may explain. The chain combines TRBV11-3 with TRBJ2-1; 13 bases align to TRBD2. The CDR3 is 17 residues long. Per germline, CDR1 SGHNT and CDR2 YENEEA. The CDR3 sequence: CASSVDGTSGIDNEQFF. CDR3 DNA sequence: TGTGCCAGCAGCGTAGACGGGACTAGCGGGATTGACAATGAGCAGTTCTTC.

For this clonotype: An end of the junction does not agree with germline; a read error may underlie this. The chain carries TRBV11-1 and TRBJ2-7, with 11 bases identical to TRBD1. Germline CDR1 and CDR2: SGHAT and FQDESV (reference sequence). The CDR3 consists of 16 residues. CDR3 sequence reads: CASSLEVRDRGYEQYF. The CDR3 DNA reads as TGCGCCAGCAGCTTGGAGGTCCGGGACAGGGGGTACGAGCAGTACTTC.

This clonotype was recorded at least ten times. J is TRBJ2-1 and V is TRBV19, with 8 bases fitting TRBD2. CDR3 length equals 16 residues. Looked up from germline, CDR1 is LNHDA and CDR2 is SQIVND (reference sequence). V shed 3 bases and J 9 bases; nucleotides not matched to a gene: 13. CDR3 in DNA: TGTGCCAGTAGTATCGTACAGCGGGGGCTACTACCTGAGCAGTTCTTC. Its protein is CASSIVQRGLLPEQFF.

The chain is built from TRBV19 and TRBJ2-2, with 8 bases fitting TRBD1. CDR1 LNHDA and CDR2 SQIVND come from the germline V gene (reference sequence). V dropped 10 bases and J dropped 6; count of bases not matched to a gene: 16. The CDR3 extends over 16 amino acids. The CDR3 reads CATGTTRQGWPGELFF. In DNA form, the CDR3 reads TGTGCCACTGGCACGACTCGACAGGGGTGGCCCGGGGAGCTGTTTTTT.

The chain couples TRBV10-3 to TRBJ2-5; D is unresolved. Looked up from germline, CDR1 is ENHRY and CDR2 is SYGVKD. The CDR3 consists of 12 residues. Trimming pared 0 bases from V and 4 bases from J, leaving 3 bases between. CDR3 protein: CAISESPETQYF. The CDR3 DNA follows: TGTGCCATCAGTGAGTCCCCAGAGACCCAGTACTTC.

V usage is TRBV2 and J usage is TRBJ2-2; 12 bases are shared with TRBD1. With 7 bases clipped from V and 12 bases from J, the junction kept 9 bases outside the gene matches. CDR1 SNHLY and CDR2 FYNNEI come from the germline V gene. CDR3 length: 14 residues. In nucleotides, the CDR3 is TGTGCCAGCAATCCGGGACAGGGGGCTGTTAAGCTGTTTTTT. Amino acid sequence: CASNPGQGAVKLFF.

V is TRBV7-9 and J is TRBJ2-1, with D unclear. This CDR3 is built from 14 residues. With 3 bases removed from V and 8 bases from J, the gap between germline ends came to 14 bases. Germline-derived CDR1 and CDR2 are SEHNR and FQNEAQ (reference sequence). CDR3 residues: CASSLGQIGDEQFF. The DNA of the CDR3 is TGTGCCAGCAGCTTGGGTCAGATAGGCGATGAGCAGTTCTTC.

This chain uses TRBV25-1 with TRBJ2-1; tentatively, D is TRBD2 (6 bases). Trimming removed 8 bases from V and 0 bases from J, with 23 bases in between. The CDR3 totals 18 residues. Germline CDR1 is MGHDK and CDR2 is SYGVNS. CDR3 sequence reads: CASGDFRAPVSSYNEQFF. DNA of the CDR3: TGTGCCAGCGGGGACTTTCGGGCCCCAGTGAGCTCCTACAATGAGCAGTTCTTC.

Concerning this clonotype itself: A read error is possible here, since a much larger clone lies one base away. The chain links TRBV30 to TRBJ2-5; D remains unclear. Germline V gene data show CDR1 as GTSNPN and CDR2 as SVGIG (reference sequence). V was pared by 1 base and J by 1 base, with 7 bases between. The CDR3 consists of 13 residues. CDR3 region: CAWSGTTQETQYF. In DNA, the CDR3 is TGTGCCTGGAGTGGGACCACCCAAGAGACCCAGTACTTC.